This TCR beta chain was found in a study of read filtering for tumor transcriptome and immune sequencing. Study-wide context: R-ISS stage counts were under 10 for I, roughly 15 for II, six or seven for III.

Molecular barcoded adaptors covering alpha/delta and beta/gamma chains were used on 400 ng RNA. TCRdb reprocessed the reads via MiXCR and lists one record per CDR3 protein. The sample has approximately 60,000 distinct CDR3 sequences, around 20% seen once; the top ten hold about a sixth. General study points: Approximately 82% of IR-seq clonotypes had one read, totaling about 3.5% of reads; RNA-seq: 74.6% and 44.6%. Dropping single-read clonotypes raised IR-seq and RNA-seq shared-clonotype correlation.

This clonotype was counted only a few times. Its antigen is currently unknown. The sequence derives from a donor aged 40 or over with multiple myeloma. Material for sequencing was a population of CD138-negative cells sorted from bone marrow.

The CDR3 sequence: CASSLAGGARTEAFF. The CDR3 DNA reads TGTGCCAGCAGCTTAGCAGGAGGGGCGCGCACTGAAGCTTTCTTT. V and J are TRBV7-6 and TRBJ1-1; tentative D call: TRBD1 (5 bases). V was pared by 0 bases and J by 4 bases, with 12 bases between. The germline V gene encodes CDR1 SGHVS and CDR2 FNYEAQ. The CDR3 sequence is 15 residues long.